One T cell receptor beta chain is described in this entry. CDR1 and CDR2 from the germline V gene are LNHDA and SQIVND (reference sequence). Trimming took off 3 bases at V and 3 bases at J, with 14 bases between the two ends. The CDR3 totals 15 residues. The data are from a study of blood T cell repertoires in COVID-19. Across the whole study: COVID-19 samples, acute and convalescent, were from the United States, Italy and Spain. Sample material is recorded as cDNA or gDNA derived from T cells, B-cell-depleted T cells, or PBMCs.

Per the authors' pipeline: For nucleated cells, counts were estimated from reference gene primer amplification. Sequencing used immunoSEQ multiplex PCR; TCRdb keeps in-frame clones, though not all of them. V, J and clone size were drawn from that table, and D and trimming were deduced from the DNA. The repertoire has 200,000 to 250,000 clones, roughly nine tenths of them found once; the top ten carry around 1.7%. The receptor's source is a woman in her sixties or seventies who had recovered from COVID-19. Sequencing was performed on peripheral blood. The V and J genes are TRBV19 and TRBJ1-2; D is possibly TRBD1 (5 bases). The CDR3 nucleotides read TGTGCCAGTAGTATGATCCAGGGTTTCGACTATGGCTACACCTTC. Its translation: CASSMIQGFDYGYTF.